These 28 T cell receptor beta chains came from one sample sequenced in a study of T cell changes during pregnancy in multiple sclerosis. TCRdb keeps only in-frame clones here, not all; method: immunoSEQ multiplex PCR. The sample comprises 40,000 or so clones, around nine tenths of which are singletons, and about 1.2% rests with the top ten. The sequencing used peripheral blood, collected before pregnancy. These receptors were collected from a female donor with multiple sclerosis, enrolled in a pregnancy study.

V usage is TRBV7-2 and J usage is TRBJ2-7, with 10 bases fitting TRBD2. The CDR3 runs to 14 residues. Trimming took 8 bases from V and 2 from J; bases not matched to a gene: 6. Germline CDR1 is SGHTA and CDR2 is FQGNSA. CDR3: CASRLAGETYEQYF. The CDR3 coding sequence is TGTGCCAGCCGTCTAGCGGGAGAAACCTACGAGCAGTACTTC.

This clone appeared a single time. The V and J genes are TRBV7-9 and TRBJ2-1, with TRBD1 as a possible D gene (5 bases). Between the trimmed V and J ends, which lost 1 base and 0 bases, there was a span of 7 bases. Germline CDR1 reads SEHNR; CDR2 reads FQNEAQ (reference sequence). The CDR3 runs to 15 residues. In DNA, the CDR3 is TGTGCCAGCAGCTTAGTCAGGGCCTCCTACAATGAGCAGTTCTTC. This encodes CASSLVRASYNEQFF.

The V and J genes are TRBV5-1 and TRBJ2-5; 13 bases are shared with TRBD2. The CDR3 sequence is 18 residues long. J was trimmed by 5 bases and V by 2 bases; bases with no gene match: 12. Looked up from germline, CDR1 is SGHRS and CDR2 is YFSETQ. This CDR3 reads CASSFRTSGGPTPETQYF. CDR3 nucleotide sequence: TGCGCCAGCAGCTTTCGGACTAGCGGGGGCCCTACGCCGGAGACCCAGTACTTC.

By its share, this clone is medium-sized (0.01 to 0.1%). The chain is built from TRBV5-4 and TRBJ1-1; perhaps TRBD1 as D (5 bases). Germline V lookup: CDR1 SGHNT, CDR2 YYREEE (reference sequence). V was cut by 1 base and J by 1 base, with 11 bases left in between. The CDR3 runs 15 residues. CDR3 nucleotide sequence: TGTGCCAGCAGCTTGCTAGGGGAGGGGAACACTGAAGCTTTCTTT. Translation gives CASSLLGEGNTEAFF.

The chain's CDR3 is CASSEVSGNTEAFF. The DNA for the CDR3 is TGTGCCAGCAGTGAAGTATCGGGGAACACTGAAGCTTTCTTT. V and J are TRBV6-1 and TRBJ1-1; no clear D gene. Trimming cost V 1 base and J 1 base, with 7 bases left between them. CDR1 MNHNS and CDR2 SASEGT come from the germline V gene. This CDR3 comprises 14 residues.

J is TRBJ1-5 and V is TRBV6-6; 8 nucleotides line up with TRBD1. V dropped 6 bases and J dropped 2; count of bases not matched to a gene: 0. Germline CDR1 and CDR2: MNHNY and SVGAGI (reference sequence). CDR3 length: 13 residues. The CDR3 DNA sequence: TGTGCCAGCAGGGGACAGGGCAATCAGCCCCAGCATTTT. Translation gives CASRGQGNQPQHF.

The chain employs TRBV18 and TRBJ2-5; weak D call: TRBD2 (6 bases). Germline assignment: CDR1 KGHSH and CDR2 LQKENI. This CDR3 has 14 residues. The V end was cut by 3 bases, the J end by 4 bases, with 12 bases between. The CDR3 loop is CASSPGLARETQYF. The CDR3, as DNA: TGTGCCAGCTCACCCGGGCTAGCGAGAGAGACCCAGTACTTC.

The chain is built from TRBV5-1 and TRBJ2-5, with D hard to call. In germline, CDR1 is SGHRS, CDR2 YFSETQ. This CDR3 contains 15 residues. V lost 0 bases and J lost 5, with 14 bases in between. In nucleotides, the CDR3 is TGCGCCAGCAGCTTGGGAGTAGCTTCTCGGGAGACCCAGTACTTC. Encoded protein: CASSLGVASRETQYF.

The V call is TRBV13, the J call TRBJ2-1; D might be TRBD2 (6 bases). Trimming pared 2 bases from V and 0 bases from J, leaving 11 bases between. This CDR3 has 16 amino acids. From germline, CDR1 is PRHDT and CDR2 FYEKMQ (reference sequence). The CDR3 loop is CASSLWAGNSYNEQFF. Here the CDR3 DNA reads TGTGCCAGCAGCTTATGGGCGGGAAACTCCTACAATGAGCAGTTCTTC.

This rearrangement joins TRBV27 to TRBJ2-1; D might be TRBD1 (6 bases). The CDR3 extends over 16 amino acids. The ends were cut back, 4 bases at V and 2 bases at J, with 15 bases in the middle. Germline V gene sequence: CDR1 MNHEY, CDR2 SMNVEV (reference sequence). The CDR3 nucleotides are TGTGCCAGCAGTTACTTACAGGGAGCCCCCTACAATGAGCAGTTCTTC. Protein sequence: CASSYLQGAPYNEQFF.

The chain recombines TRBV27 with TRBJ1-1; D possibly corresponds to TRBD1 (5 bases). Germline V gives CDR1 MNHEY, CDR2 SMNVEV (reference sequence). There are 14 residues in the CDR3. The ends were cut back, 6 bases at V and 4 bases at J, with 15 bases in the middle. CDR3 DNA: TGTGCCAGCAGCTCCAGGGTAGATGTCACTGAAGCTTTCTTT. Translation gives CASSSRVDVTEAFF.

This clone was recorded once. CDR3 sequence: CASSLVRQGGEQYF. The CDR3 DNA is TGTGCCAGCAGCTTGGTCCGGCAGGGAGGCGAGCAGTACTTC. The chain recombines TRBV5-5 with TRBJ2-7; TRBD2 might be the D (6 bases). V was shortened by 0 bases and J by 6 bases, with 13 bases between the two germline ends. The CDR3 has 14 residues. Per the germline V gene, CDR1 is SGHKS and CDR2 is YYEKEE (reference sequence).

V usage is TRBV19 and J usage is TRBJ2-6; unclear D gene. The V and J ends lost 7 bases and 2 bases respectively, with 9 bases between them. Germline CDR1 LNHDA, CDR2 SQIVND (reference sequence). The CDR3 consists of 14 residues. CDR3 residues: CASTARTGANVLTF. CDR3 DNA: TGTGCCAGTACGGCCAGGACTGGGGCCAACGTCCTGACTTTC.

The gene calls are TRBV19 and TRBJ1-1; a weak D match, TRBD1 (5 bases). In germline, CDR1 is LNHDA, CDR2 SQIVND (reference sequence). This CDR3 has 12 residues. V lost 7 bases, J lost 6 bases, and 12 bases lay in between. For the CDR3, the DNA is TGTGCCAGTAACACTCAGGGTTCTGAAGCTTTCTTT. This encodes CASNTQGSEAFF.

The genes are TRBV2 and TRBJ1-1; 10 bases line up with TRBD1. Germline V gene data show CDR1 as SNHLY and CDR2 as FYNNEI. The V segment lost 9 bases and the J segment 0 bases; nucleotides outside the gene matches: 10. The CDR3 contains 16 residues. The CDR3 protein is CARETGQGTLNTEAFF. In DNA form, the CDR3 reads TGTGCCAGAGAGACGGGACAGGGGACCTTGAACACTGAAGCTTTCTTT.

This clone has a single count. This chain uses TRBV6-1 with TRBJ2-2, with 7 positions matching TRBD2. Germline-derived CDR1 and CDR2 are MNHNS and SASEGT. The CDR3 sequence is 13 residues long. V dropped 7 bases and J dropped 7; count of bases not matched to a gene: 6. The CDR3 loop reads CASISRGDGELFF. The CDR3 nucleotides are TGTGCCAGCATATCTCGGGGGGACGGGGAGCTGTTTTTT.

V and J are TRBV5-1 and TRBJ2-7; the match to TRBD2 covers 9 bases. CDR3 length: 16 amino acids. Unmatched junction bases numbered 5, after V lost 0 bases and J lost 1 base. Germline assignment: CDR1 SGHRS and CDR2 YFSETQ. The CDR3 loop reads CASSLAKTSGSYEQYF. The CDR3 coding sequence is TGCGCCAGCAGCTTGGCCAAGACTAGCGGATCCTACGAGCAGTACTTC.

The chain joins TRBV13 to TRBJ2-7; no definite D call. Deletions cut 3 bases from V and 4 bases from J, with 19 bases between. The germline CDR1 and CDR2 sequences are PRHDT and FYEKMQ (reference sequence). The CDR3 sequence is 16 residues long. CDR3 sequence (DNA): TGTGCCAGCAGCTTCTCGGTGGCGGCTTCTGGATACGAGCAGTACTTC. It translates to CASSFSVAASGYEQYF.

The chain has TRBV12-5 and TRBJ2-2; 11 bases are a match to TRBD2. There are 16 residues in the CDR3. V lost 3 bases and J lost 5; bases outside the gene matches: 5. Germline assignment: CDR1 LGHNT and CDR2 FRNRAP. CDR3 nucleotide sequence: TGTGCTAGTGGTTTTGTGAGGACTAGCGGGACCGGGGAGCTGTTTTTT. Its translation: CASGFVRTSGTGELFF.

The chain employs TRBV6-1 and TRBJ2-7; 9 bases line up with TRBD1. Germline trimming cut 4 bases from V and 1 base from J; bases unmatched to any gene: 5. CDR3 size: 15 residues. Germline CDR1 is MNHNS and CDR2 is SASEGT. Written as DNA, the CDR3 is TGTGCCAGCAGTGGCTGGACAGGGGCGTCCTACGAGCAGTACTTC. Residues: CASSGWTGASYEQYF.

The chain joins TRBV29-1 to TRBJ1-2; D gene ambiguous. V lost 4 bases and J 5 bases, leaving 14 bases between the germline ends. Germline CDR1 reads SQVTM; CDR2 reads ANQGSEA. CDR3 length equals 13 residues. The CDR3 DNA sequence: TGCAGCGTTGGGCCGAACTCGGAGTATGGCTACACCTTC. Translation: CSVGPNSEYGYTF.

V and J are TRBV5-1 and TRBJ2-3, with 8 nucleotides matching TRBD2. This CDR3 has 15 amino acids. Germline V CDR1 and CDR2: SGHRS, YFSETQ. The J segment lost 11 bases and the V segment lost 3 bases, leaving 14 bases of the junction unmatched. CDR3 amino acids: CASSSLGLVSPGQYF. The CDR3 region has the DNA TGCGCCAGCAGCTCCTTGGGACTAGTCTCGCCCGGGCAGTATTTT. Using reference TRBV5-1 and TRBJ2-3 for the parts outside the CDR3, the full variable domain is KAGVTQTPRYLIKTRGQQVTLSCSPISGHRSVSWYQQTPGQGLQFLFEYFSETQRNKGNFPGRFSGRQFSNSRSEMNVSTLELGDSALYLCASSSLGLVSPGQYFGPGTRLTVL.

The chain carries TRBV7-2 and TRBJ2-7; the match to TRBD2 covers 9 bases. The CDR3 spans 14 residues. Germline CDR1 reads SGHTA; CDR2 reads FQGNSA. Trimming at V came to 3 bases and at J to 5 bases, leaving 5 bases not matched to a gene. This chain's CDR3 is CASSLAGGGDEQYF. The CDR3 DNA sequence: TGTGCCAGCAGCTTGGCGGGAGGGGGGGACGAGCAGTACTTC.

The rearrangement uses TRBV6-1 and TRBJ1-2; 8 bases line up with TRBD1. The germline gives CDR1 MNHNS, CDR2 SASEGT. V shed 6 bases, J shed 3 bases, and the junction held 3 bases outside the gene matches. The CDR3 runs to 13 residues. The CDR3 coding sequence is TGTGCCAGCAGCCAACAGGGGGACTATGGCTACACCTTC. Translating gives CASSQQGDYGYTF.

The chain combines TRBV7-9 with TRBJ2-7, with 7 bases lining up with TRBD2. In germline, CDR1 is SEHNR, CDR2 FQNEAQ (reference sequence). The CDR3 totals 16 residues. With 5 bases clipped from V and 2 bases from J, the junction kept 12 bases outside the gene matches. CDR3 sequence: CASSPIRPGGPYEQYF. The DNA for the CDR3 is TGTGCCAGCAGCCCTATCAGACCGGGAGGCCCCTACGAGCAGTACTTC.

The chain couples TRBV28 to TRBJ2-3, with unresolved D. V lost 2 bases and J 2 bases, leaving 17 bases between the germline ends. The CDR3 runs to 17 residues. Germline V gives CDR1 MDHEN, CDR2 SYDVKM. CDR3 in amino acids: CASSLGIGRKFTDTQYF. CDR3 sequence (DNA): TGTGCCAGCAGTTTAGGTATCGGTCGCAAATTCACAGATACGCAGTATTTT.

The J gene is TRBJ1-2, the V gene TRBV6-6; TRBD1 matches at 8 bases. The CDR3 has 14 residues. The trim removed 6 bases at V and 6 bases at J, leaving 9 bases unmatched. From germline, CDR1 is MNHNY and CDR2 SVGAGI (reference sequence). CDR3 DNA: TGTGCCAGCAGAATGGACAGGGATGGCGATGGCTACACCTTC. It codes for CASRMDRDGDGYTF.

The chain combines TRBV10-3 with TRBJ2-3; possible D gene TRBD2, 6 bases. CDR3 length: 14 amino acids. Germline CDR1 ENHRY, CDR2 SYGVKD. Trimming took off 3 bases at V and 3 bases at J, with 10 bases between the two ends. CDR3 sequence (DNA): TGTGCCATCAGTGATCGGGAGATGACAGATACGCAGTATTTT. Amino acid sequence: CAISDREMTDTQYF.